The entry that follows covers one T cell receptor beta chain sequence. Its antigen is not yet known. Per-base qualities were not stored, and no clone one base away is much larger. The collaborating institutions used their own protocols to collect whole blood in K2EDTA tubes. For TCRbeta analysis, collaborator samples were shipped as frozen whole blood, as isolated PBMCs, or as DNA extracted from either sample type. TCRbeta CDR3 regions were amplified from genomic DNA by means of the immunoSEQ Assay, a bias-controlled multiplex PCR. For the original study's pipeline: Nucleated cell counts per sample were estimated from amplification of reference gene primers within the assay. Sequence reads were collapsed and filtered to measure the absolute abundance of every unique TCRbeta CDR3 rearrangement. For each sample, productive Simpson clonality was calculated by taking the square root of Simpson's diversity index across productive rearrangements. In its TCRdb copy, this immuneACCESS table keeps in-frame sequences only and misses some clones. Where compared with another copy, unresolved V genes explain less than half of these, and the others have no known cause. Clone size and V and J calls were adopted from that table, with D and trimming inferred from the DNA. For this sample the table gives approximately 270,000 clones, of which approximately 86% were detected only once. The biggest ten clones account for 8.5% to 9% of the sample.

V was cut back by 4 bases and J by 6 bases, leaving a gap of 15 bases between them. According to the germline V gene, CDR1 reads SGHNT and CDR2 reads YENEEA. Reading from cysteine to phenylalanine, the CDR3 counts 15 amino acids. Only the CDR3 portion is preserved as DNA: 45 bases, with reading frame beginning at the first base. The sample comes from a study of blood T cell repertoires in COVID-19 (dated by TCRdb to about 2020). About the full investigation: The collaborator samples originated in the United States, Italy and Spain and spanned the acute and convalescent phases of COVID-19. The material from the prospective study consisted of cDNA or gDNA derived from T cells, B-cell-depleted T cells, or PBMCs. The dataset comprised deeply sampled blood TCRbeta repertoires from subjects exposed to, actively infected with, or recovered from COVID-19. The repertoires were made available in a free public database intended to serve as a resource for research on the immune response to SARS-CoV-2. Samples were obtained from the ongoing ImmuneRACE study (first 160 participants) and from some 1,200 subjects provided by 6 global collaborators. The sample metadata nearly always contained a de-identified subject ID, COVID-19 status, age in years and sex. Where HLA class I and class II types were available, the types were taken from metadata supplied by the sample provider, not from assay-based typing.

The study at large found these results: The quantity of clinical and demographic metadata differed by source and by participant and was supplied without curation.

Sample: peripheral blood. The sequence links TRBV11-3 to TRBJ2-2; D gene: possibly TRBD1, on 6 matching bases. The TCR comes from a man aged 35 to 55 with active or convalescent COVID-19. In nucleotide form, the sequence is TGTGCCAGCAGCTACAGCAGGGGTACCGCCGGGGAGCTGTTTTTT. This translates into CASSYSRGTAGELFF. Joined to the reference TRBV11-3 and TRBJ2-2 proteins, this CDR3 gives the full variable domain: EAGVVQSPRYKIIEKKQPVAFWCNPISGHNTLYWYLQNLGQGPELLIRYENEEAVDDSQLPKDRFSAERLKGVDSTLKIQPAELGDSAVYLCASSYSRGTAGELFFGEGSRLTVL.